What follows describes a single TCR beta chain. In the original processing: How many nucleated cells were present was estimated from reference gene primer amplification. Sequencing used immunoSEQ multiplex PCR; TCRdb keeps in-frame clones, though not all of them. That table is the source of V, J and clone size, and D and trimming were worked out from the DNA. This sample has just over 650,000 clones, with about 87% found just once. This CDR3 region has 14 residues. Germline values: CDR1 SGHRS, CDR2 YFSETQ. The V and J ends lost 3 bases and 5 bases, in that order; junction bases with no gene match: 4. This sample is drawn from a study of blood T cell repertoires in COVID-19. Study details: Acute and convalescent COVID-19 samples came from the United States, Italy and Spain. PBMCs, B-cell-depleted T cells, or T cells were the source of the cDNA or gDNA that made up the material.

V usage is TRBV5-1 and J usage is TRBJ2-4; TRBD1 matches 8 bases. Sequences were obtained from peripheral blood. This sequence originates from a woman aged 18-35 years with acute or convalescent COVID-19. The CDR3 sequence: CASSSPTGENIQYF. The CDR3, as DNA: TGCGCCAGCAGCTCACCGACAGGGGAAAACATTCAGTACTTC.